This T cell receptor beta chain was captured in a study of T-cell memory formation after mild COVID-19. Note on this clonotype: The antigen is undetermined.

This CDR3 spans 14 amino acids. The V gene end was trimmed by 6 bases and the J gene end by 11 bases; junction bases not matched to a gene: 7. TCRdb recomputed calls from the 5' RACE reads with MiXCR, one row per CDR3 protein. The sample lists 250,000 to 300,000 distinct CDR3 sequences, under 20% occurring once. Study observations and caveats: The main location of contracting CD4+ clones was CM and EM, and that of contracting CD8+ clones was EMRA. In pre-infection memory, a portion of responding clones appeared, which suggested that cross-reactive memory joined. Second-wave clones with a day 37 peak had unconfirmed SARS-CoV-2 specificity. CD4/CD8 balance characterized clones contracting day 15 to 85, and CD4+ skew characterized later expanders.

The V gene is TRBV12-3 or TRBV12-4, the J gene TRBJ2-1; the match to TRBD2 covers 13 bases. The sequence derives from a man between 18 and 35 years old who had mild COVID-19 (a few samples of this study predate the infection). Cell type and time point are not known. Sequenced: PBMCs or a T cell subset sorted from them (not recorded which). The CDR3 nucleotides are TGTGCCAGCAGAAGACTAGCGGGGGGATGGCAGCAGTTCTTC. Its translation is CASRRLAGGWQQFF.